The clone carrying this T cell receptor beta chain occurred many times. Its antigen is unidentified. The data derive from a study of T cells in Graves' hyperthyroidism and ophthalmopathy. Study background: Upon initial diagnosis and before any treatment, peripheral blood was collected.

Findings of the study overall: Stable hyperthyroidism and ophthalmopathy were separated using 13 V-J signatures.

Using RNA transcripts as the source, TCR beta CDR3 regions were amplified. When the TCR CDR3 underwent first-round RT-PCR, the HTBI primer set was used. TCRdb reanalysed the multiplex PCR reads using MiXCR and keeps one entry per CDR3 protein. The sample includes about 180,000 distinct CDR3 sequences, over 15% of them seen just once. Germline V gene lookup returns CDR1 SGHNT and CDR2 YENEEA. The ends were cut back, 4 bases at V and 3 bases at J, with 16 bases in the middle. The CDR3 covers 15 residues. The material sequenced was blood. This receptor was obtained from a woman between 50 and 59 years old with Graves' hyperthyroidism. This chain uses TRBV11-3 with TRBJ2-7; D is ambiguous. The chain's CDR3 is CASSSTTDTNYEQYF. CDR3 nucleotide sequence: TGTGCCAGCAGCTCGACGACGGATACGAACTACGAGCAGTACTTC.